The 3 T cell receptor beta chains in this list originate from one sample, sequenced in a study of T cell changes during pregnancy in multiple sclerosis. TCRdb's copy holds only in-frame clones and misses some; the assay was immunoSEQ multiplex PCR. The sample has 130,000 or so clones; about 93% are singletons. This specimen consisted of peripheral blood, obtained before pregnancy. All receptors come from a female donor with multiple sclerosis, enrolled in a pregnancy study.

The chain combines TRBV18 with TRBJ2-3, with D hard to call. CDR3 size: 14 residues. With 3 bases removed from V and 2 bases from J, the gap between germline ends came to 9 bases. The germline V gene encodes CDR1 KGHSH and CDR2 LQKENI. CDR3 sequence reads: CASSPSGTTDTQYF. DNA of the CDR3: TGTGCCAGCTCACCGTCAGGCACCACAGATACGCAGTATTTT.

In this sample, this clone turned up once. This rearrangement joins TRBV28 to TRBJ1-4; tentatively, D is TRBD1 (6 bases). The length of the CDR3 is 14 residues. Germline CDR1 MDHEN, CDR2 SYDVKM. V was cut by 6 bases and J by 5 bases, with 13 bases left in between. CDR3 sequence (DNA): TGTGCCAGCAGCCCCGGACAGACGAATGAAAAACTGTTTTTT. Translating it yields CASSPGQTNEKLFF. Full variable domain (missing parts from reference TRBV28 and TRBJ1-4): DVKVTQSSRYLVKRTGEKVFLECVQDMDHENMFWYRQDPGLGLRLIYFSYDVKMKEKGDIPEGYSVSREKKERFSLILESASTNQTSMYLCASSPGQTNEKLFFGSGTQLSVL.

The chain is built from TRBV5-5 and TRBJ1-3; maybe TRBD1 (5 bases). CDR3 length: 14 amino acids. From germline, CDR1 is SGHKS and CDR2 YYEKEE (reference sequence). V dropped 3 bases and J dropped 11 bases, with 18 bases sitting between them. DNA for the CDR3: TGTGCCAGCAGCTGGACAACCAAAACCGGATCCATATATTTT. This sequence encodes CASSWTTKTGSIYF.